The rows below give T cell receptor beta chains drawn from one sample of a study of blood T cell repertoires in COVID-19. Only in-frame clones appear in the TCRdb table, and some are missing; sequencing was by immunoSEQ multiplex PCR. The sample includes approximately 100,000 clones, around 90% of them seen just once. Sequencing was carried out using peripheral blood. These TCRs come from a woman aged 60-75 years with acute or convalescent COVID-19. The CDR3 runs from the conserved cysteine through the conserved F or W. A row's size may be missing; if present it is once, few, many or a size class.

- | TRBV5-1 | 15 | CASSWETTISYEQYF
once | TRBV4-1 | 14 | CASSLVGPTGELFF
- | TRBV5-6 | 15 | CASTIGTGAYNEQFF
- | TRBV19 | 15 | CASSIRDSRGETQYF
- | TRBV7-8 | 13 | CASSPFEGDEAFF
- | TRBV27 | 14 | CASKGDRYLYGYTF
once | TRBV12-1 | 19 | CASSFLAGGIIYLNNEQFF
- | TRBV11-2 | 16 | CASSYQLGTLNTEAFF
- | TRBV29-1 | 13 | CSVKTGGTDTQYF
- | TRBV6-2/TRBV6-3 | 15 | CASSYPSGEGHEQFF
- | TRBV11-3 | 15 | CASNRQGVTNTEAFF
- | TRBV9 | 16 | CASSVTPSGGNYGYTF
- | TRBV14 | 15 | CASSPLGLAGVTQYF
- | TRBV3-1/TRBV3-2 | 13 | CASSQGPPGELFF
- | TRBV28 | 15 | CASSFGGTVPYGYTF
- | TRBV10-1 | 13 | CASRQGTNSPLHF